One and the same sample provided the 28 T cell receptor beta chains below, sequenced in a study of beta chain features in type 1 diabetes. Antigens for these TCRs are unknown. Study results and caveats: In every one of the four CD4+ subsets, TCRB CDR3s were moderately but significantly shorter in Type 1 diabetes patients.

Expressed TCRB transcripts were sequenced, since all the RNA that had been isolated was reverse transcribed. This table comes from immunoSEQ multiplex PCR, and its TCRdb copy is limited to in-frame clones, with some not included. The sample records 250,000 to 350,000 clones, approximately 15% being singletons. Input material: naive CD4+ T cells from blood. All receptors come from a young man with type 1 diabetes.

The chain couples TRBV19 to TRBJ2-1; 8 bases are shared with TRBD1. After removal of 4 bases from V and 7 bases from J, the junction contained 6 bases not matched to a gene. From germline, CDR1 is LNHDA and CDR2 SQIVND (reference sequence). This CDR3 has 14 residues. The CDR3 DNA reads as TGTGCCAGTAGTACCGGACAGGGATGGAATGAGCAGTTCTTC. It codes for CASSTGQGWNEQFF.

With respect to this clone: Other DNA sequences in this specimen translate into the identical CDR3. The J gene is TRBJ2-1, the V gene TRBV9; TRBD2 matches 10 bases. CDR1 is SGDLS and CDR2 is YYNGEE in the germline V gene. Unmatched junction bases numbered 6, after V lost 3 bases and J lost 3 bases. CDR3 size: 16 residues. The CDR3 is CASSERGLAVYNEQFF. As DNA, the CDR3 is TGTGCCAGCAGCGAAAGAGGACTAGCGGTCTACAATGAGCAGTTCTTC.

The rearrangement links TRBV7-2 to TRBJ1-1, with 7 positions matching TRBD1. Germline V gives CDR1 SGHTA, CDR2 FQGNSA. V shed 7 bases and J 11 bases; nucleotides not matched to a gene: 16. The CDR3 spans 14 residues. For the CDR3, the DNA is TGTGCCAGCACCGAACGACAGGGAACCTCCACGGCTTTCTTT. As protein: CASTERQGTSTAFF.

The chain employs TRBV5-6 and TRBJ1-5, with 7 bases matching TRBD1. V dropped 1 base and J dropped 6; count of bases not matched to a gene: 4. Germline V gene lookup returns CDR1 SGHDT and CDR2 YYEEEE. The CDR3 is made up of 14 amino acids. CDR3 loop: CASSLYRGPQPQHF. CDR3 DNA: TGTGCCAGCAGCTTGTACAGGGGTCCTCAGCCCCAGCATTTT. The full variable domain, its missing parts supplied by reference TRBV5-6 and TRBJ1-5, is DAGVTQSPTHLIKTRGQQVTLRCSPKSGHDTVSWYQQALGQGPQFIFQYYEEEERQRGNFPDRFSGHQFPNYSSELNVNALLLGDSALYLCASSLYRGPQPQHFGDGTRLSIL.

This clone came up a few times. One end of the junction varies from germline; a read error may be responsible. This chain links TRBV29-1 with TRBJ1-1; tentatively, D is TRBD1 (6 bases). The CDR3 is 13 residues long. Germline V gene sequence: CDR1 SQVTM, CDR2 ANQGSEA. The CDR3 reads CSGEQGQNTEAFF. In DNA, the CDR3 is TGCAGCGGTGAACAGGGCCAGAACACTGAAGCTTTCTTT.

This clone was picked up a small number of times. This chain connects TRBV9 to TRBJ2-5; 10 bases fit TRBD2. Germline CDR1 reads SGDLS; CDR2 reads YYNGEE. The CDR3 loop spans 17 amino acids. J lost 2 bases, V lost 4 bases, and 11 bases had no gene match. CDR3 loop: CASSSGLAEGGQETQYF. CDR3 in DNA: TGTGCCAGCAGCTCAGGACTAGCGGAGGGGGGGCAAGAGACCCAGTACTTC.

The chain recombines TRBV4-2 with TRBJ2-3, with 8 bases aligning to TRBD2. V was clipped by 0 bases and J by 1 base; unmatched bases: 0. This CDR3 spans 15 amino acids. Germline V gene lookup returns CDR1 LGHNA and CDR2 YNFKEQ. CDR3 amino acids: CASSQETSGTDTQYF. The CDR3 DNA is TGTGCCAGCAGCCAAGAGACTAGCGGCACAGATACGCAGTATTTT.

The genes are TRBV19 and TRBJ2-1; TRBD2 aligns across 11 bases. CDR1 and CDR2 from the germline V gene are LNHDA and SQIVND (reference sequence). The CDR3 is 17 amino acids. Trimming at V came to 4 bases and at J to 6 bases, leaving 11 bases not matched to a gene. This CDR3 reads CASSSLAGGRVGNEQFF. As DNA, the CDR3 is TGTGCCAGTAGTAGCCTAGCGGGAGGAAGAGTGGGCAATGAGCAGTTCTTC.

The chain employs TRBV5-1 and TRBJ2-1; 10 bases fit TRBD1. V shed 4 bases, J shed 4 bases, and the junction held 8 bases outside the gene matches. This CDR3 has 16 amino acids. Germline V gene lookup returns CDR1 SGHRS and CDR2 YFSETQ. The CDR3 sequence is CASSPKDRGGYNEQFF. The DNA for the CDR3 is TGCGCCAGCAGCCCAAAGGACAGGGGGGGTTACAATGAGCAGTTCTTC.

CDR3 coding DNA: TGTGCCAGCAGTCCTACAGGGGTAACTGAAGCTTTCTTT. It is translated as CASSPTGVTEAFF. The V and J genes are TRBV28 and TRBJ1-1, with 7 bases fitting TRBD1. V shed 5 bases and J 5 bases; nucleotides not matched to a gene: 5. The CDR3 loop spans 13 amino acids. CDR1 and CDR2 from the germline V gene are MDHEN and SYDVKM.

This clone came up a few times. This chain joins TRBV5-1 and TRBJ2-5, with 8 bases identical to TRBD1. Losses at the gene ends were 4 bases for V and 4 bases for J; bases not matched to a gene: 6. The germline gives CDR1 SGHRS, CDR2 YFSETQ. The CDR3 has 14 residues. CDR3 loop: CASSGQGRLETQYF. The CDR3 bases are TGCGCCAGCAGCGGACAGGGTCGGTTAGAGACCCAGTACTTC.

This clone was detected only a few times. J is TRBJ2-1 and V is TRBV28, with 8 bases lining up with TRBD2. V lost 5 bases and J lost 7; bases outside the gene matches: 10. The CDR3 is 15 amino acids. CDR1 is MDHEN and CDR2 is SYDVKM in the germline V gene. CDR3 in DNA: TGTGCCAGCAGTCCCCGGGGGGGTTTGAGGAATGAGCAGTTCTTC. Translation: CASSPRGGLRNEQFF.

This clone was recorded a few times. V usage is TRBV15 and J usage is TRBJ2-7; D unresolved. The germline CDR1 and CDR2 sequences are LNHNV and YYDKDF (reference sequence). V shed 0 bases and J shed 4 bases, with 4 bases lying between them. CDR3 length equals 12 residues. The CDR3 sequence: CATSRDMYEQYF. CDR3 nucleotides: TGTGCCACCAGCAGAGATATGTACGAGCAGTACTTC.

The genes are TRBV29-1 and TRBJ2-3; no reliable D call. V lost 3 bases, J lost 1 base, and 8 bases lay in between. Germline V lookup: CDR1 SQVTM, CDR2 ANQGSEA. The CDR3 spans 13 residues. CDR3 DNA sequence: TGCAGCGTTGATAAGGCGGGCACAGATACGCAGTATTTT. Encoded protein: CSVDKAGTDTQYF.

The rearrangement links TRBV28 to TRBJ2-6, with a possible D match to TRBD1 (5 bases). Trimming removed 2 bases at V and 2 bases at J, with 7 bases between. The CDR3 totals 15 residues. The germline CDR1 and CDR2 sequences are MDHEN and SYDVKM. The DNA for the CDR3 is TGTGCCAGCAGTTTAAGCAGGGCTGGGGCCAACGTCCTGACTTTC. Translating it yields CASSLSRAGANVLTF.

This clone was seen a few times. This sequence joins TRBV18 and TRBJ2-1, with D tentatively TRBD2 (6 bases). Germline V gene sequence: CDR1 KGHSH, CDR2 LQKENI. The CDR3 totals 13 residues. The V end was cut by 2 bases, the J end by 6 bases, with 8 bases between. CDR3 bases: TGTGCCAGCTCACCAGTGGGGGGCAATGAGCAGTTCTTC. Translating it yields CASSPVGGNEQFF. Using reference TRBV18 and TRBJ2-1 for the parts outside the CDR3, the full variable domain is NAGVMQNPRHLVRRRGQEARLRCSPMKGHSHVYWYRQLPEEGLKFMVYLQKENIIDESGMPKERFSAEFPKEGPSILRIQQVVRGDSAAYFCASSPVGGNEQFFGPGTRLTVL.

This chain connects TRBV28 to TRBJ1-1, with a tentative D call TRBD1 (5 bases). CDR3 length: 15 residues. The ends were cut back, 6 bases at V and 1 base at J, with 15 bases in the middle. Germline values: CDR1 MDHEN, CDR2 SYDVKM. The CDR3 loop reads CASSNPGRGNTEAFF. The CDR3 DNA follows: TGTGCCAGCAGCAACCCCGGAAGGGGGAACACTGAAGCTTTCTTT.

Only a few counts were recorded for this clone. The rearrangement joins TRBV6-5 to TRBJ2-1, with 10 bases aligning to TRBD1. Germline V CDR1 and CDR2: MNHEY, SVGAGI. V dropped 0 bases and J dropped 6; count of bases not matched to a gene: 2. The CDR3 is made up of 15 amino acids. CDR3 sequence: CASSYSGTGVNEQFF. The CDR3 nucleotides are TGTGCCAGCAGTTACTCCGGGACAGGGGTCAATGAGCAGTTCTTC.

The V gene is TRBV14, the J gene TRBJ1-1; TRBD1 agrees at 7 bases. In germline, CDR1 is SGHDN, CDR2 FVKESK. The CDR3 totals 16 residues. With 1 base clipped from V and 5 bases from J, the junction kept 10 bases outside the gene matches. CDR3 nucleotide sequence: TGTGCCAGCAGCCAAGCCACAGGGGCCCTTGGGACTGAAGCTTTCTTT. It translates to CASSQATGALGTEAFF.

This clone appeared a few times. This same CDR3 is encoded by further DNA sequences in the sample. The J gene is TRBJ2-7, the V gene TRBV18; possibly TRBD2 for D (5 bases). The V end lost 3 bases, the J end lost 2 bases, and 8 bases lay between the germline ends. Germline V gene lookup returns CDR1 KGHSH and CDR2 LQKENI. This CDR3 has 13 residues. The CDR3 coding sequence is TGTGCCAGCTCACCTCCGGGGACCTACGAGCAGTACTTC. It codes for CASSPPGTYEQYF.

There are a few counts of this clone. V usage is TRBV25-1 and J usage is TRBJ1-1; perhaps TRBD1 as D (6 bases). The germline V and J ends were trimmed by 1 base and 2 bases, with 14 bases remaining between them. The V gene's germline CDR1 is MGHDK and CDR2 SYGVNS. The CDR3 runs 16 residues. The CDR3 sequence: CASSESGHPSNTEAFF. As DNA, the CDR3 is TGTGCCAGCAGTGAATCGGGACACCCTTCCAACACTGAAGCTTTCTTT.

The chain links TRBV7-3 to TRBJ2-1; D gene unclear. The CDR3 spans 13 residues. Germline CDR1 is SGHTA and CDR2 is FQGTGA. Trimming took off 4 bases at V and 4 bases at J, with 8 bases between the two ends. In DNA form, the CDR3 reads TGTGCCAGCAGCTCGTCGGAGTACAATGAGCAGTTCTTC. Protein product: CASSSSEYNEQFF. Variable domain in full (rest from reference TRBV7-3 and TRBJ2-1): GAGVSQTPSNKVTEKGKYVELRCDPISGHTALYWYRQSLGQGPEFLIYFQGTGAADDSGLPNDRFFAVRPEGSVSTLKIQRTERGDSAVYLCASSSSEYNEQFFGPGTRLTVL.

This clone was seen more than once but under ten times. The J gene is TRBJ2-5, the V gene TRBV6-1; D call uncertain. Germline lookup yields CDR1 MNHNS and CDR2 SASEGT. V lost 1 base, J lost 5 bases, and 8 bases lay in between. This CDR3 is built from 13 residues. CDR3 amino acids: CASSEGPRETQYF. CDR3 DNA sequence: TGTGCCAGCAGTGAAGGCCCCAGGGAGACCCAGTACTTC.

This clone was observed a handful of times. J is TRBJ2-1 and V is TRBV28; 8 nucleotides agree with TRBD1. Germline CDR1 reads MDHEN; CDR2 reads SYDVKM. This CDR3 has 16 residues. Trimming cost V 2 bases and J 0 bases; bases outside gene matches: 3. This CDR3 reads CASSLQGQVSYNEQFF. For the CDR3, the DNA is TGTGCCAGCAGTTTACAGGGACAGGTCTCCTACAATGAGCAGTTCTTC.

CDR3 sequence: CASSVRIAGAIDTQYF. The DNA for the CDR3 is TGTGCCAGCAGTGTTAGAATAGCGGGAGCTATAGATACGCAGTATTTT. J is TRBJ2-3 and V is TRBV2, with TRBD2 matching over 9 bases. The CDR3 has 16 residues. V shed 4 bases and J 5 bases; nucleotides not matched to a gene: 10. CDR1 is SNHLY and CDR2 is FYNNEI in the germline V gene.

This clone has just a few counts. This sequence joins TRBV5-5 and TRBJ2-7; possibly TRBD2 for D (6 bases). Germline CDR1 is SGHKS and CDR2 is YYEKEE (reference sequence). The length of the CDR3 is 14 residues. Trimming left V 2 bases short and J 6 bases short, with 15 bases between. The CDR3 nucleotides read TGTGCCAGCAGCTTCTACGGTCCGGAGGGCGAGCAGTACTTC. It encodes CASSFYGPEGEQYF.

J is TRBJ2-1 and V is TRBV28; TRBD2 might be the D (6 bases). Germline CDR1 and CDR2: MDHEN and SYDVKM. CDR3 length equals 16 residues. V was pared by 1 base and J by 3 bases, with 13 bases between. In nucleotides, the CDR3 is TGTGCCAGCAGTTTATACGGGCAGGGAGGCTACAATGAGCAGTTCTTC. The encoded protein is CASSLYGQGGYNEQFF.

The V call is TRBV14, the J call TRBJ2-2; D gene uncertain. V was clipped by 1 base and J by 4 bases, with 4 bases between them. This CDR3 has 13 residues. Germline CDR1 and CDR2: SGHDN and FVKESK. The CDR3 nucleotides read TGTGCCAGCAGCCAAGCCCTCACCGGGGAGCTGTTTTTT. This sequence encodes CASSQALTGELFF.